This TCR beta chain emerged from a study of blood T cell repertoires in COVID-19. Those enrolled, adults aged roughly 18 to 95 years, came from about two dozen US areas. Clinical history as reported by participants underpinned cohort assignment. The ends lost 5 bases at V and 7 bases at J; junction bases unmatched: 12. The CDR3 contains 15 residues. Looked up from germline, CDR1 is MNHEY and CDR2 is SMNVEV (reference sequence). How the authors handled the data: Reference gene primers were amplified, and this amplification served to estimate nucleated cell counts. TCRdb's table, derived via immunoSEQ multiplex PCR, lists solely in-frame clones and lacks some. The V and J calls and clone size come from that table; D and trimming were worked out from the DNA. The table lists around 150,000 clones, roughly 90% of them singletons.

The V gene is TRBV27, the J gene TRBJ1-2; 8 bases match TRBD1. The clonotype comes from a woman aged 45-60 years who had recovered from COVID-19. Sample: PBMCs or T cells enriched from blood (not recorded which). CDR3 DNA: TGTGCCAGCAGTCAAACCAGGGGGCGGTTGAGTGGCTACACCTTC. It encodes CASSQTRGRLSGYTF.